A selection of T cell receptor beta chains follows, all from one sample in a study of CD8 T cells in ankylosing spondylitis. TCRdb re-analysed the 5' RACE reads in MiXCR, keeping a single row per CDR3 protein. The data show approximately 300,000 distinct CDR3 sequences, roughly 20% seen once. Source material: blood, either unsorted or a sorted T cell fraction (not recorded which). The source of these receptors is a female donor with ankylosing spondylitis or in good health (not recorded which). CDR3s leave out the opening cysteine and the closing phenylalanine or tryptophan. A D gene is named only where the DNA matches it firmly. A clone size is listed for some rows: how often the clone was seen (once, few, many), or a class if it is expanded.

cdr3_aa: ASSELGGDTQY
d_call: NA
j_call: TRBJ2-3
v_call: TRBV7-3
clone_size: many

cdr3_aa: SAIGLAGGYNEQF
d_call: TRBD2
j_call: TRBJ2-1
v_call: TRBV20-1
clone_size: NA

cdr3_aa: SALTGGANYEQY
d_call: TRBD2
j_call: TRBJ2-7
v_call: TRBV20-1
clone_size: few

cdr3_aa: ASSQIRLRGRWFRANVLT
d_call: NA
j_call: TRBJ2-6
v_call: TRBV23-1
clone_size: NA

cdr3_aa: ASSYGGPVVGTEAF
d_call: NA
j_call: TRBJ1-1
v_call: TRBV6-5
clone_size: few

cdr3_aa: AWTKDEQF
d_call: NA
j_call: TRBJ2-1
v_call: TRBV30
clone_size: NA

cdr3_aa: ASSYGPTKTQY
d_call: NA
j_call: TRBJ2-5
v_call: TRBV7-2
clone_size: many

cdr3_aa: ASSSADSSSYEQY
d_call: NA
j_call: TRBJ2-7
v_call: TRBV7-6
clone_size: few

cdr3_aa: ASRPARGRNTEAF
d_call: NA
j_call: TRBJ1-1
v_call: TRBV2
clone_size: few

cdr3_aa: ASTWRVRVEQY
d_call: NA
j_call: TRBJ2-7
v_call: TRBV11-2
clone_size: NA

cdr3_aa: ASSRGGRDGELF
d_call: NA
j_call: TRBJ2-2
v_call: TRBV4-2
clone_size: NA

cdr3_aa: ASSYSKTSGSDTQY
d_call: TRBD2
j_call: TRBJ2-3
v_call: TRBV6-2/TRBV6-3
clone_size: NA

cdr3_aa: SVERRGRGNTEAF
d_call: NA
j_call: TRBJ1-1
v_call: TRBV29-1
clone_size: NA

cdr3_aa: ASSLERRYNEQF
d_call: NA
j_call: TRBJ2-1
v_call: TRBV7-2
clone_size: many

cdr3_aa: SVRAGQYEQY
d_call: NA
j_call: TRBJ2-7
v_call: TRBV29-1
clone_size: many

cdr3_aa: ASSRLAQKNIQY
d_call: TRBD2
j_call: TRBJ2-4
v_call: TRBV5-6
clone_size: many

cdr3_aa: SARDIGSRNPPETQY
d_call: NA
j_call: TRBJ2-5
v_call: TRBV20-1
clone_size: few

cdr3_aa: ASSRGGLAGTGETQY
d_call: TRBD2
j_call: TRBJ2-5
v_call: TRBV3-1
clone_size: few

cdr3_aa: ASSSEPTGTNTGELF
d_call: TRBD1
j_call: TRBJ2-2
v_call: TRBV18
clone_size: once